This TCR beta chain was captured in a study of CD8+CD57+ T cells in acquired aplastic anemia. The study, taken as a whole, reports: Controls did not differ significantly from patients in CD8+ Simpson's diversity.

The junction had 5 bases not matched to a gene; V was cut back by 2 bases and J by 6 bases. CDR3 size: 13 residues. CDR1 and CDR2 from the germline V gene are SQVTM and ANQGSEA. Note on this clonotype: Antigen: not known.

Genomic DNA was employed as the template in profiling TCR beta VDJ and CDR3. A single record per CDR3 protein comes from TCRdb applying MiXCR to the reads. The sample includes about 40,000 distinct CDR3 sequences, roughly 63% of them seen just once. Selection for sequencing was limited to patients who had shown CD8+CD57+ cell expansion by flow cytometry. This rearrangement joins TRBV29-1 to TRBJ2-7; 9 bases map to TRBD1. The sequenced material came from sorted CD4+, CD8+, or CD8+CD57+ T cells (not recorded which) from PBMCs. The source is a human donor with aplastic anemia. The CDR3 here is CSVERDRASEQYF. Here the CDR3 DNA reads TGCAGCGTTGAAAGGGACAGGGCTTCCGAGCAGTACTTC.